This entry lists 5 T cell receptor beta chains sequenced from one sample in a study of shared clonotypes between healthy human individuals. Sequencing was performed with immunoSEQ multiplex PCR; in TCRdb, only in-frame clones are kept and a portion is missing. Among over a million clones listed, less than 99% were seen once. The sample was naive CD4+ T cells sorted from blood. The subset denotes: CD45RA+ positively selected. These receptors all stem from a young man in good health.

V usage is TRBV5-1 and J usage is TRBJ2-5; D call uncertain. The CDR3 runs to 12 residues. V was cut by 0 bases and J by 5 bases, with 5 bases left in between. Germline V gene lookup returns CDR1 SGHRS and CDR2 YFSETQ. DNA of the CDR3: TGCGCCAGCAGCTTGGTGGTCGAGACCCAGTACTTC. Amino acids: CASSLVVETQYF.

The V and J genes are TRBV6-5 and TRBJ1-2; TRBD1 matches at 8 bases. The CDR3 sequence is 14 residues long. Germline values: CDR1 MNHEY, CDR2 SVGAGI. J lost 7 bases, V lost 2 bases, and 6 bases had no gene match. This CDR3 reads CASSYQGAGTGYTF. The CDR3 DNA sequence: TGTGCCAGCAGTTACCAGGGGGCCGGAACTGGCTACACCTTC.

This chain joins TRBV30 and TRBJ2-1, with D possibly matching TRBD1 (6 bases). V gave up 4 bases and J gave up 6 bases, with 13 bases separating them. The CDR3 consists of 13 residues. Germline V CDR1 and CDR2: GTSNPN, SVGIG (reference sequence). The chain's CDR3 is CAWIPARGNEQFF. The DNA of the CDR3 is TGTGCCTGGATCCCCGCCAGGGGCAATGAGCAGTTCTTC.

This clone was seen just once. The rearrangement links TRBV5-1 to TRBJ1-4; no reliable D call. Germline V CDR1 and CDR2: SGHRS, YFSETQ. The length of the CDR3 is 15 residues. Trimming removed 4 bases from V and 8 bases from J, with 18 bases in between. CDR3 sequence reads: CASSPDPAGGEKLFF. In nucleotides, the CDR3 is TGCGCCAGCAGCCCCGACCCTGCCGGTGGGGAAAAACTGTTTTTT. The full variable domain, with the rest looked up from reference TRBV5-1 and TRBJ1-4, is KAGVTQTPRYLIKTRGQQVTLSCSPISGHRSVSWYQQTPGQGLQFLFEYFSETQRNKGNFPGRFSGRQFSNSRSEMNVSTLELGDSALYLCASSPDPAGGEKLFFGSGTQLSVL.

This chain uses TRBV4-2 with TRBJ1-4; D is undetermined. The ends were cut back, 0 bases at V and 8 bases at J, with 13 bases in the middle. Per germline, CDR1 LGHNA and CDR2 YNFKEQ. This CDR3 region has 15 residues. The CDR3 spells CASSQDGGSREKLFF. CDR3 DNA: TGTGCCAGCAGCCAAGACGGCGGAAGCCGAGAAAAACTGTTTTTT.